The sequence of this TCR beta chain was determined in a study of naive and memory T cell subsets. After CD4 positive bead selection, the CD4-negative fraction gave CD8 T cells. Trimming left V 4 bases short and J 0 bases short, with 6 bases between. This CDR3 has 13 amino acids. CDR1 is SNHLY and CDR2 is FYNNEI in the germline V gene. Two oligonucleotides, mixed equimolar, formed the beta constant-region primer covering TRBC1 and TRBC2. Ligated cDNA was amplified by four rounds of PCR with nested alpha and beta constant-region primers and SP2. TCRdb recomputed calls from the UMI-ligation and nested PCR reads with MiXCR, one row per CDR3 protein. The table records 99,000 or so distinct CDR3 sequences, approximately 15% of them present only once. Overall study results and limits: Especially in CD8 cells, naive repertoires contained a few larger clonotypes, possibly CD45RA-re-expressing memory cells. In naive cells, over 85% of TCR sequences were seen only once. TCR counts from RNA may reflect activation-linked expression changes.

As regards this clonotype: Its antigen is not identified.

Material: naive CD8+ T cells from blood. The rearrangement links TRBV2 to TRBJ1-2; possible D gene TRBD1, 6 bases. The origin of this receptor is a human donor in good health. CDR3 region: CASSGTANYGYTF. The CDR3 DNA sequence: TGTGCCAGCAGTGGGACAGCTAACTATGGCTACACCTTC.